The 4 T cell receptor beta chains reported below all come from one sample, sequenced in a study of response to subunit inactivated influenza vaccine. TCRdb re-analysed the RT-PCR reads in MiXCR, keeping a single row per CDR3 protein. The repertoire includes hundreds of thousands of distinct CDR3 sequences, approximately 14% of them detected once, and approximately 10% sits in the top ten. Specimen: PBMCs from blood, collected about 13 days after vaccination. The source is a man aged 50-59 years who received an inactivated influenza vaccine.

This clonotype has at least ten counts. J is TRBJ2-1 and V is TRBV12-3 or TRBV12-4; D possibly matches TRBD1 or TRBD2 (5 bases each). The CDR3 is made up of 14 amino acids. With 2 bases removed from V and 4 bases from J, the gap between germline ends came to 9 bases. CDR3 coding DNA: TGTGCCAGCAGTTTATCCGGGGCGTACAATGAGCAGTTCTTC. Translation gives CASSLSGAYNEQFF.

The rearrangement links TRBV4-2 to TRBJ2-3; D assignment may be TRBD1 or TRBD2 (6 bases each). Trimming removed 0 bases from V and 0 bases from J, with 16 bases in between. The CDR3 loop spans 18 amino acids. Germline V gene lookup returns CDR1 LGHNA and CDR2 YNFKEQ. CDR3 DNA sequence: TGTGCCAGCAGCCAAGATAAGGGGGGAGGAGCTAGCACAGATACGCAGTATTTT. Amino acids: CASSQDKGGGASTDTQYF.

This chain links TRBV5-1 with TRBJ2-7, with TRBD2 as a possible D gene (5 bases). V lost 0 bases and J lost 6, with 13 bases in between. The length of the CDR3 is 14 residues. Germline loops: CDR1 SGHRS, CDR2 YFSETQ. DNA for the CDR3: TGCGCCAGCAGCTTGGAAGGACTCCCCAGCGAGCAGTACTTC. This translates into CASSLEGLPSEQYF.

This clonotype has just a few counts. This sequence joins TRBV5-1 and TRBJ2-5, with 7 bases fitting TRBD2. J gave up 5 bases and V 4 bases, and 11 bases lay outside the gene matches. Germline CDR1 and CDR2: SGHRS and YFSETQ. The CDR3 is made up of 15 amino acids. The CDR3 loop is CASSPQSGGLETQYF. CDR3 in DNA: TGCGCCAGCAGCCCCCAGTCCGGGGGGTTGGAGACCCAGTACTTC.